The TCR beta chain under discussion was sequenced for a study of beta chain features in type 1 diabetes. Notes on the study in general: PCR might preferentially amplify shorter templates, equally in patients and controls.

All of the isolated RNA was reverse transcribed, so expressed TCRB transcripts were sequenced. There were approximately 3.5 million reads on average in the naive, central memory and regulatory T cell samples. Only in-frame clones appear in the TCRdb table, and some are missing; sequencing was by immunoSEQ multiplex PCR. In the table there are a few hundred thousand clones, less than 15% of which are singletons. By way of CD45RO/CCR7/CD25/CD127/CD95/CD27, the CD4+ regulatory, stem cell-like memory, central memory and naive cells were sorted. Without exception, sorted populations had purity beyond 95%. CDR3 length: 17 amino acids. CDR1 MRHNA and CDR2 SNTAGT come from the germline V gene. In regard to this clone: No antigen is known for it. The junction and the germline gene differ at one end; a read error may be behind it.

The sequence was obtained from a man under 40 in good health. The genes are TRBV6-4 and TRBJ2-1; D may be TRBD2 (5 bases). The source material was central memory CD4+ T cells from blood. CDR3 sequence reads: CASSYGLASNSDNEQFF. The CDR3 DNA follows: TGTGCCAGCAGTTACGGTTTAGCGTCTAACTCCGACAATGAGCAGTTCTTC.